A selection of T cell receptor beta chains follows, all from one sample in a study of PD-1 blockade in mismatch repair-deficient tumors. Their cognate antigens are unknown. The protocol was immunoSEQ multiplex PCR, while the TCRdb copy is restricted to in-frame clones and leaves out a portion. The data contain approximately 15,000 clones, around 80% of them seen just once; the ten biggest clones take up approximately 11%. This material consisted of cells cultured in vitro, taken from a patient treated with pembrolizumab. The receptors were gathered from an adult with mismatch repair-deficient cancer. Both conserved end residues are part of each CDR3.

j_call,v_call,cdr3_aa
TRBJ1-6,TRBV2,CASSEAAPNNNSPLHF
TRBJ1-1,TRBV28,CASSLSGGNMNTEAFF
TRBJ1-6,TRBV7-7,CASSLVLHRDNSPLHF
TRBJ1-1,TRBV4-1,CASSQGVAEAFF
TRBJ1-3,TRBV4-2,CASSARGGSGNTIYF
TRBJ2-2,TRBV5-1,CASSLEGRTGELFF
TRBJ1-2,TRBV5-8,CASSLANYGYTF
TRBJ2-7,TRBV7-9,CASNVLAGASYEQYF
TRBJ2-3,TRBV4-1,CASSRQELTDTQYF
TRBJ1-5,TRBV28,CASSSRLSQHF
TRBJ2-5,TRBV6-6,CASSYSGSSVSQYF
TRBJ2-7,TRBV7-2,CASSLAGTAYEQYF
TRBJ2-1,TRBV19,CASSIILASGRNEQFF
TRBJ1-2,TRBV28,CASSSGGGYTF
TRBJ2-2,TRBV18,CASSVRENTGELFF
TRBJ1-5,TRBV4-2,CASSQDTGGISQPQHF
TRBJ2-7,TRBV4-1,CASSHSLRGSKPLEQYF
TRBJ2-5,TRBV7-3,CASSLETIQETQYF
TRBJ1-1,TRBV27,CASSFVGGDTEAFF
TRBJ1-4,TRBV10-3,CAISDSGRVNEKLFF
TRBJ2-5,TRBV28,CASLTEEAGGYETQYF
TRBJ2-7,TRBV18,CASSPSQSSYEQYF
TRBJ1-1,TRBV5-1,CASSLGRTGEAFF
TRBJ1-4,TRBV28,CASSPWTGRATNEKLFF
TRBJ2-1,TRBV5-4,CASTLKREQFF
TRBJ2-5,TRBV5-1,CASRPKTGFQETQYF
TRBJ2-1,TRBV5-1,CASSSKYNEQFF
TRBJ2-1,TRBV7-6,CASSYAPGLGAIYNEQFF
TRBJ2-7,TRBV27,CASSLPGLAGAVSEQYF
TRBJ2-5,TRBV6-5,CASSPSGGGETQYF
TRBJ1-4,TRBV14,CASSQVGQGIKKLFF
TRBJ2-1,TRBV5-1,CASSLAGTGGYNEQFF
TRBJ2-5,TRBV29-1,CSVEPAGGPDGTQYF
TRBJ2-7,TRBV5-5,CASSLRDTSYEQYF
TRBJ2-7,TRBV28,CASSITGTASYEQYF
TRBJ1-1,TRBV20-1,CSALGNTEAFF
TRBJ2-6,TRBV28,CASKGHAVSSGANVLTF
TRBJ1-2,TRBV7-6,CASSLFAGDGYTF
TRBJ2-3,TRBV11-2,CASSLWPRGPKRFTDTQYF
TRBJ2-3,TRBV11-2,CASSLVEGGPSGDTQYF
TRBJ2-7,TRBV12-2,CASRLDASYEQYF
TRBJ1-1,TRBV7-8,CASSLFGNTEAFF
TRBJ2-5,TRBV30,CAWSVQDRKETQYF
TRBJ2-7,TRBV27,CASSPRPLAAYYEQYF
TRBJ1-1,TRBV19,CASYQGAQNTEAFF
TRBJ2-7,TRBV7-3,CASSPDSYGEQYF
TRBJ2-1,TRBV5-1,CASRLMGGRALSYNEQFF
TRBJ2-1,TRBV6-6,CASSSRLAGGDNEQFF
TRBJ1-1,TRBV11-2,CASSLRTGVSFEAFF
TRBJ1-5,TRBV28,CASSFGNQPQHF
TRBJ2-6,TRBV27,CASSGRQLSGANVLTF
TRBJ2-1,TRBV27,CASSLLGTGLSYNEQFF